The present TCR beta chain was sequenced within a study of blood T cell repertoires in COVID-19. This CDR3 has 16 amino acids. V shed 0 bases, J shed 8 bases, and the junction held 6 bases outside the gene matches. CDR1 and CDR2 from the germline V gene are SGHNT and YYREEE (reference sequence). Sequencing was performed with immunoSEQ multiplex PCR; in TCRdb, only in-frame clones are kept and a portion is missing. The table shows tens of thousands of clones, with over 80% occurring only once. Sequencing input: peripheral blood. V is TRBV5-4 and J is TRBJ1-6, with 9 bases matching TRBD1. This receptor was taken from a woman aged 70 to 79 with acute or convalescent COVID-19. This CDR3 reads CASSLVSGTGYSPLHF. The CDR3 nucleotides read TGTGCCAGCAGCTTGGTTAGCGGGACAGGGTATTCACCCCTCCACTTT.